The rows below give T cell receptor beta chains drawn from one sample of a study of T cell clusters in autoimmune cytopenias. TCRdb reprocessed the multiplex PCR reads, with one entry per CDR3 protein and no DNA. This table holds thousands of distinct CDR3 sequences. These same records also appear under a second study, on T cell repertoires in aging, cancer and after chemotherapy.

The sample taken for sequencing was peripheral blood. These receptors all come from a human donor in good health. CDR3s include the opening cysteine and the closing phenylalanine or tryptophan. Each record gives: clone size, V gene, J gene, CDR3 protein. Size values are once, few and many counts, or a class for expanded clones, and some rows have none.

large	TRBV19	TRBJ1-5	CASSIERGRRQPQHF
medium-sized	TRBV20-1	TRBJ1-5	CSARPSDNQPQHF
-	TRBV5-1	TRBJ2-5	CASSPGTGGYQETQYF
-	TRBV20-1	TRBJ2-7	CSAPRRDNSYEQYF
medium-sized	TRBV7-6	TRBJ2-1	CASSIATGGANEQFF
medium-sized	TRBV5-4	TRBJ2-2	CASRTGTGSTGELFF
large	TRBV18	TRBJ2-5	CASSLGQGKETQYF
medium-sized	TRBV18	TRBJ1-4	CASSPSGQGAIEKLFF
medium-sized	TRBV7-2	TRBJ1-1	CASSLAYRGPGNTEAFF
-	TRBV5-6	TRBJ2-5	CASSYTGAGETQYF
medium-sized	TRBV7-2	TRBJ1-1	CASSHRGRRNTEAFF
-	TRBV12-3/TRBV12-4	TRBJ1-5	CASSWGQGSAQPQHF
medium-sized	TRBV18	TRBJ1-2	CASSGQGDGYTF
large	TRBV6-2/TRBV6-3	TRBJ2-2	CASSYSGLRGGELFF
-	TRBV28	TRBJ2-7	CASKQQGAYEQYF
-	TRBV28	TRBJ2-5	CASSPRGGTLVGTQYF
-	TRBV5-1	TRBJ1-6	CASSLAGPENNSPLHF
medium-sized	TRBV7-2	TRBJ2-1	CASSLASNEQFF
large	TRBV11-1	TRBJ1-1	CASSLVNGNTEAFF
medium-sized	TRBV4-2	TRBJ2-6	CASSPVGQGVSGANVLTF
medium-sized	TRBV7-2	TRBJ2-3	CASSLGRAGQYF
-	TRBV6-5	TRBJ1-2	CASSPDRGRGYGYTF
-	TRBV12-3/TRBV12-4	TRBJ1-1	CASSLRGQSSAEAFF
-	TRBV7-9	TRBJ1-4	CASSFIVTASNEKLFF
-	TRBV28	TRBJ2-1	CASSPGVNEQFF
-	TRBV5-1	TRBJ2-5	CASSGTGGQETQYF
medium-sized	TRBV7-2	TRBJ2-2	CASSPFLGNTGELFF
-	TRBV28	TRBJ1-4	CASSSPQGGSEKLFF
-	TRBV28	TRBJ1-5	CASSWEGRGSNQPQHF
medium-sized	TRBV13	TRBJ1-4	CASSPPGGASEKLFF
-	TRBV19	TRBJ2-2	CASSGTGFAGELFF